These 3 T cell receptor beta chains were all obtained from the same sample, sequenced in a study of beta chain features in type 1 diabetes. Since all of the isolated RNA was reverse transcribed, expressed TCRB transcripts were what got sequenced. Assay used: immunoSEQ multiplex PCR; TCRdb lists only in-frame clones, some missing. Of 150,000 or so clones listed, 11% are singletons. Sequencing input: central memory CD4+ T cells from blood. The receptors here all came from a man younger than 35 in good health.

This clone occurred a few times. This chain connects TRBV9 to TRBJ2-5; D not certain. Trimming took 1 base from V and 5 from J, leaving 9 bases between them. CDR3 size: 13 residues. Germline assignment: CDR1 SGDLS and CDR2 YYNGEE. This CDR3 is CASSVLGSETQYF. In nucleotides, the CDR3 is TGTGCCAGCAGCGTATTAGGCTCGGAGACCCAGTACTTC.

The genes are TRBV4-1 and TRBJ2-5, with TRBD2 matching over 7 bases. The V gene's germline CDR1 is MGHRA and CDR2 YSYEKL. Trimming took 0 bases from V and 7 from J; bases not matched to a gene: 17. The CDR3 contains 18 residues. CDR3 DNA sequence: TGCGCCAGCAGCCAAGAAGTTTTCGGTGGGAGGGCCTCCCGGACCCAGTACTTC. It is translated as CASSQEVFGGRASRTQYF.

This clone showed up just a few times. The V and J genes are TRBV7-2 and TRBJ1-2, with 8 bases aligning to TRBD1. The junction had 12 bases not matched to a gene; V was cut back by 4 bases and J by 2 bases. Germline CDR1 reads SGHTA; CDR2 reads FQGNSA. The CDR3 loop spans 17 amino acids. Here the CDR3 DNA reads TGTGCCAGCAGCTACCCCAGGGGCAGGGGGCCCAACTATGGCTACACCTTC. Amino acid sequence: CASSYPRGRGPNYGYTF.